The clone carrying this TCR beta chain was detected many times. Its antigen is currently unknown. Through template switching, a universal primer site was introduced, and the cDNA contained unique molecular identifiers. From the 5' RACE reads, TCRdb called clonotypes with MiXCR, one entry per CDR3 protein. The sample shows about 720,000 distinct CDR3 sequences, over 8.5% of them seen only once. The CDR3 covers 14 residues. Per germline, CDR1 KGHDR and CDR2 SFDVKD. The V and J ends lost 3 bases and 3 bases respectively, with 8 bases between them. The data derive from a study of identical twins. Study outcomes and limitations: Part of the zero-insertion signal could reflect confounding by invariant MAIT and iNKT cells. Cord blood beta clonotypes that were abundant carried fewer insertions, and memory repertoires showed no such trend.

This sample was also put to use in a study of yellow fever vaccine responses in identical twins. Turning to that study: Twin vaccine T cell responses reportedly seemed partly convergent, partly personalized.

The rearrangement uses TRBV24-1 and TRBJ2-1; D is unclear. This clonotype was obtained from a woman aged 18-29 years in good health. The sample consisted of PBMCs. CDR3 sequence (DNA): TGTGCCACCAGTGATCTGCAGGTCTACAATGAGCAGTTCTTC. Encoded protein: CATSDLQVYNEQFF.